This T cell receptor beta chain is drawn from a study of blood T cell repertoires in COVID-19. Study as a whole: Spain, Italy and the United States supplied samples that represented acute and convalescent COVID-19. T cells, B-cell-depleted T cells, or PBMCs supplied cDNA or gDNA.

In the authors' workflow: Amplification with reference gene primers provided the estimates of nucleated cell counts. Sequenced by immunoSEQ multiplex PCR; TCRdb stores in-frame clones only, minus some. V and J calls and clone size follow that table, whereas D and trimming were derived from the DNA. The sample shows some 360,000 clones, around 87% of them seen only once. Patients of the Seattle cohort, enrolled during active infection, were followed longitudinally. Specimen: peripheral blood. The receptor was derived from a woman aged 60-75 years with COVID-19, enrolled during active disease.

This CDR3 reads CASTSRGRGQADTQYF. For the CDR3, the DNA is TGTGCCAGCACGAGCAGGGGGCGCGGTCAGGCAGATACGCAGTATTTT. V and J are TRBV2 and TRBJ2-3; 8 nucleotides align to TRBD1. The CDR3 contains 16 residues. The V gene end was trimmed by 7 bases and the J gene end by 4 bases; junction bases not matched to a gene: 13. The germline gives CDR1 SNHLY, CDR2 FYNNEI.